The 25 T cell receptor beta chains in this list originate from one sample, sequenced in a study of shared clonotypes between healthy human individuals. The protocol was immunoSEQ multiplex PCR, while the TCRdb copy is restricted to in-frame clones and leaves out a portion. Here the sample spans over 1.5 million clones, 95% to 99% being singletons. Sequences were obtained from naive CD4+ T cells sorted from blood. The sample's subset: CD45RA+ positively selected. The receptors shown here come from a man aged 25 to 40 in good health.

The CDR3 reads CASSEASEAFF. The DNA of the CDR3 is TGTGCCAGCAGTGAGGCATCCGAAGCTTTCTTT. The rearrangement uses TRBV2 and TRBJ1-1; no reliable D call. There are 11 residues in the CDR3. The ends were cut back, 3 bases at V and 8 bases at J, with 7 bases in the middle. Germline lookup yields CDR1 SNHLY and CDR2 FYNNEI.

This sequence joins TRBV11-2 and TRBJ2-7; D gene unclear. CDR1 is SGHAT, CDR2 FQNNGV, per germline. V lost 1 base, J lost 0 bases, and 7 bases lay in between. The CDR3 extends over 14 amino acids. CDR3 nucleotides: TGTGCCAGCAGCTTAGTTCCGTTCTCCTACGAGCAGTACTTC. Amino acids: CASSLVPFSYEQYF.

This chain joins TRBV7-8 and TRBJ2-1; D uncertain. The CDR3 spans 16 residues. CDR1 and CDR2 from the germline V gene are SGHVS and FQNEAQ. The V gene lost 7 bases and the J gene lost 7 bases, with 23 bases spanning the gap. The CDR3 nucleotides are TGTGCCAGCATCCAACGGCCCGTGATTGATTATAATGAGCAGTTCTTC. It is translated as CASIQRPVIDYNEQFF.

This clone was detected a few times. V usage is TRBV6-6 and J usage is TRBJ2-7, with D possibly TRBD2 on 5 matching bases. Germline lookup yields CDR1 MNHNY and CDR2 SVGAGI (reference sequence). V dropped 6 bases and J dropped 3 bases, with 15 bases sitting between them. This CDR3 is built from 14 residues. The DNA of the CDR3 is TGTGCCAGCAGGAAAGGACTGCAGGACTACGAGCAGTACTTC. Translating gives CASRKGLQDYEQYF.

CDR3 coding DNA: TGTGCCTGGAGCCCCCTCTGGCCCAAAAACATTCAGTACTTC. This encodes CAWSPLWPKNIQYF. The rearrangement joins TRBV30 to TRBJ2-4, with no clear D. V lost 3 bases and J lost 2, with 11 bases in between. Looked up from germline, CDR1 is GTSNPN and CDR2 is SVGIG (reference sequence). The CDR3 contains 14 residues.

This clone was seen only once. The rearrangement links TRBV4-3 to TRBJ2-1; TRBD2 aligns across 8 bases. Germline V gives CDR1 LGHNA, CDR2 YSLEER. This CDR3 is 15 amino acids long. V lost 1 base and J lost 7; bases outside the gene matches: 6. CDR3 loop: CASSQVGRALNEQFF. The CDR3 coding sequence is TGCGCCAGCAGCCAAGTCGGGAGGGCCTTAAATGAGCAGTTCTTC.

In its sample, this clone was seen once. V usage is TRBV5-1 and J usage is TRBJ2-3; the D is unclear. Germline V gene data show CDR1 as SGHRS and CDR2 as YFSETQ. V was clipped by 5 bases and J by 5 bases, with 12 bases between them. The CDR3 consists of 13 residues. The CDR3 DNA is TGCGCCAGCAGAAACTATCGACAAGATACGCAGTATTTT. Amino acids: CASRNYRQDTQYF.

The J gene is TRBJ1-4, the V gene TRBV7-8; tentative D call: TRBD1 (5 bases). Germline V CDR1 and CDR2: SGHVS, FQNEAQ. V was cut by 5 bases and J by 6 bases, with 13 bases left in between. CDR3 size: 14 residues. The CDR3 loop reads CASSPDRNYEKLFF. The CDR3 nucleotides read TGTGCCAGCAGCCCTGACAGAAACTATGAAAAACTGTTTTTT.

The J gene is TRBJ2-7, the V gene TRBV18; TRBD1 agrees at 10 bases. The CDR3 length is 16 residues. V dropped 3 bases and J dropped 4; count of bases not matched to a gene: 9. The germline CDR1 and CDR2 sequences are KGHSH and LQKENI. In DNA, the CDR3 is TGTGCCAGCTCACCGAAACCGGGACAGGGGCCGTACGAGCAGTACTTC. Translating gives CASSPKPGQGPYEQYF.

The rearrangement uses TRBV9 and TRBJ2-2, with D unresolved. This CDR3 spans 17 amino acids. The V gene's germline CDR1 is SGDLS and CDR2 YYNGEE. Deletions cut 0 bases from V and 3 bases from J, with 15 bases between. The CDR3 sequence is CASSVAPFRADTGELFF. The CDR3 nucleotides are TGTGCCAGCAGCGTAGCTCCTTTTCGTGCGGACACCGGGGAGCTGTTTTTT.

This clone has just one count. This sequence joins TRBV5-1 and TRBJ1-1, with no clear D. Germline lookup yields CDR1 SGHRS and CDR2 YFSETQ. The CDR3 is 14 amino acids. The V end was cut by 0 bases, the J end by 0 bases, with 6 bases between. CDR3 protein: CASSLADMNTEAFF. CDR3 coding DNA: TGCGCCAGCAGCTTGGCCGATATGAACACTGAAGCTTTCTTT.

The V gene is TRBV5-1, the J gene TRBJ1-3, with 7 bases identical to TRBD1. The junction had 7 bases not matched to a gene; V was cut back by 4 bases and J by 3 bases. CDR1 and CDR2 (germline): SGHRS, YFSETQ. The CDR3 consists of 15 residues. The CDR3 loop reads CASSVDREGGNTIYF. The CDR3 DNA is TGCGCCAGCAGCGTTGACAGGGAAGGTGGAAACACCATATATTTT.

The table lists this clone with a count of one. V is TRBV10-2 and J is TRBJ2-5; tentatively, D is TRBD1 (6 bases). This CDR3 has 18 residues. CDR1 is WSHSY and CDR2 is SAAADI in the germline V gene. V shed 0 bases and J shed 4 bases, with 21 bases lying between them. The CDR3: CASSESRDDRRRRETQYF. In DNA, the CDR3 is TGCGCCAGCAGTGAGTCCCGAGATGACAGGCGGAGGCGAGAGACCCAGTACTTC.

The J gene is TRBJ2-1, the V gene TRBV10-3; 10 bases match TRBD2. V gave up 6 bases and J gave up 0 bases; unmatched junction bases: 11. This CDR3 region has 18 residues. Germline CDR1 is ENHRY and CDR2 is SYGVKD. The CDR3 DNA follows: TGTGCCATCAGGAGGCAGCTAGCGGGGGCCCTCTCCTACAATGAGCAGTTCTTC. It codes for CAIRRQLAGALSYNEQFF.

This sequence joins TRBV12-5 and TRBJ1-5, with 8 bases that match TRBD1. CDR3 length equals 14 residues. J was trimmed by 9 bases and V by 7 bases; bases with no gene match: 11. From germline, CDR1 is LGHNT and CDR2 FRNRAP. The CDR3 here is CASVTQDRVRPQHF. CDR3 DNA sequence: TGTGCTAGTGTCACCCAGGACAGGGTTAGGCCCCAGCATTTT.

V and J are TRBV5-1 and TRBJ2-1; tentative D call: TRBD2 (5 bases). Trimming shortened V by 0 bases and J by 5 bases, and 24 bases separated the two germline ends. The CDR3 runs 19 residues. The germline gives CDR1 SGHRS, CDR2 YFSETQ. CDR3 sequence reads: CASSLASGGGSHSDNEQFF. CDR3 bases: TGCGCCAGCAGCTTGGCCTCGGGTGGCGGGTCGCACAGCGACAATGAGCAGTTCTTC. The full variable domain, in which reference TRBV5-1 and TRBJ2-1 provide the parts outside the CDR3, is KAGVTQTPRYLIKTRGQQVTLSCSPISGHRSVSWYQQTPGQGLQFLFEYFSETQRNKGNFPGRFSGRQFSNSRSEMNVSTLELGDSALYLCASSLASGGGSHSDNEQFFGPGTRLTVL.

The V call is TRBV5-6, the J call TRBJ2-1; D is unclear. The CDR3 runs 9 residues. V lost 9 bases and J 6 bases, leaving 4 bases between the germline ends. CDR1 SGHDT and CDR2 YYEEEE come from the germline V gene. This CDR3 reads CATINEQFF. CDR3 DNA: TGTGCCACGATCAATGAGCAGTTCTTC.

This chain links TRBV7-3 with TRBJ2-7, with D maybe TRBD1 (5 bases). V was trimmed by 8 bases and J by 0 bases, leaving 14 bases between them. The CDR3 consists of 14 residues. Germline CDR1 SGHTA, CDR2 FQGTGA. This CDR3 reads CASALHRSSYEQYF. CDR3 in DNA: TGTGCCAGCGCCCTCCACAGGAGCTCCTACGAGCAGTACTTC.

The chain combines TRBV7-8 with TRBJ2-1, with D tentatively TRBD1 (6 bases). V was trimmed by 4 bases and J by 4 bases, leaving 11 bases between them. CDR3 length: 14 amino acids. Germline CDR1 reads SGHVS; CDR2 reads FQNEAQ. The CDR3 bases are TGTGCCAGCAGCTCGTACAGGGTGTACAATGAGCAGTTCTTC. This gives the protein CASSSYRVYNEQFF. Together with reference TRBV7-8 and TRBJ2-1, the CDR3 gives the full variable domain: GAGVSQSPRYKVAKRGQDVALRCDPISGHVSLFWYQQALGQGPEFLTYFQNEAQLDKSGLPSDRFFAERPEGSVSTLKIQRTQQEDSAVYLCASSSYRVYNEQFFGPGTRLTVL.

V gene TRBV25-1 combines with J gene TRBJ1-4; tentatively, D is TRBD1 (5 bases). Germline V gene lookup returns CDR1 MGHDK and CDR2 SYGVNS. Trimming cost V 2 bases and J 8 bases, with 12 bases left between them. The CDR3 length is 14 residues. CDR3 DNA: TGTGCCAGCAGTGAACAGGGTGTTAGGGAAAAACTGTTTTTT. It is translated as CASSEQGVREKLFF.

V usage is TRBV2 and J usage is TRBJ1-2; D might be TRBD1 (6 bases). CDR1 is SNHLY and CDR2 is FYNNEI in the germline V gene. The CDR3 sequence is 13 residues long. V dropped 8 bases and J dropped 3 bases, with 13 bases sitting between them. The CDR3 here is CASQYRVDYGYTF. The CDR3 region has the DNA TGTGCCAGCCAATACAGGGTCGACTATGGCTACACCTTC. The full variable domain, its missing parts supplied by reference TRBV2 and TRBJ1-2, is EPEVTQTPSHQVTQMGQEVILRCVPISNHLYFYWYRQILGQKVEFLVSFYNNEISEKSEIFDDQFSVERPDGSNFTLKIRSTKLEDSAMYFCASQYRVDYGYTFGSGTRLTVV.

This clone was detected only once. The chain carries TRBV7-9 and TRBJ2-7, with 7 bases aligning to TRBD2. Germline V lookup: CDR1 SEHNR, CDR2 FQNEAQ (reference sequence). With V trimmed by 5 bases and J by 4 bases, 8 bases remained unmatched. The CDR3 loop spans 14 amino acids. This CDR3 reads CASSLGEGMYEQYF. DNA for the CDR3: TGTGCCAGCAGCCTCGGGGAGGGAATGTACGAGCAGTACTTC.

The table lists this clone with a count of one. V and J are TRBV4-1 and TRBJ2-2; 12 bases agree with TRBD2. Germline trimming cut 2 bases from V and 7 bases from J; bases unmatched to any gene: 11. The CDR3 spans 18 residues. Germline lookup yields CDR1 MGHRA and CDR2 YSYEKL. The CDR3 sequence: CASSQWASGRANGGELFF. The DNA for the CDR3 is TGCGCCAGCAGCCAATGGGCTAGCGGGAGGGCAAACGGCGGGGAGCTGTTTTTT.

This rearrangement joins TRBV5-5 to TRBJ2-3, with D possibly matching TRBD2 (6 bases). V was trimmed by 0 bases and J by 6 bases, leaving 14 bases between them. The CDR3 sequence is 15 residues long. CDR1 and CDR2 from the germline V gene are SGHKS and YYEKEE (reference sequence). CDR3 nucleotide sequence: TGTGCCAGCAGCTTGGCTCCGGGAGTGTCGGATACGCAGTATTTT. Amino acids: CASSLAPGVSDTQYF.

This clone was seen once. The CDR3 nucleotides read TGTGCCAGCAGCTTGAGAAATATGCGGCAGCTCGGAAACACCATATATTTT. Protein sequence: CASSLRNMRQLGNTIYF. The chain recombines TRBV7-2 with TRBJ1-3; D is unresolved. This CDR3 has 17 residues. Per germline, CDR1 SGHTA and CDR2 FQGNSA. The V gene lost 3 bases and the J gene lost 4 bases, with 19 bases spanning the gap.